This is a list of T cell receptor beta chains from one sample in a study of blood T cell repertoires in COVID-19. Profiled with immunoSEQ multiplex PCR; TCRdb holds only in-frame clones, not every one. The table records about 260,000 clones, 86% of them present only once. The sample taken for sequencing was peripheral blood. The receptor source for this set is a man aged 18 to 35 with active or convalescent COVID-19. Both conserved end residues are trimmed from each CDR3. The order of the fields is V gene, J gene, CDR3 protein.

TRBV10-3	TRBJ2-1	AISENAGEQF
TRBV19	TRBJ1-1	ASSIRQGLNTEAF
TRBV29-1	TRBJ2-2	SVVRLAGTGELF
TRBV19	TRBJ2-7	ASSISRSWGDEQY
TRBV2	TRBJ2-5	ASSVMGQGQETQY
TRBV5-1	TRBJ1-4	ASSLGGDEKLF
TRBV7-9	TRBJ2-7	ASSGGAGRGYEQY
TRBV4-1	TRBJ2-1	ASSRGLAGQYNEQF
TRBV12-5	TRBJ2-5	ASGPDRGTQY
TRBV28	TRBJ1-6	ATRNPETGTLH
TRBV5-1	TRBJ2-3	ASSPNYLRTDTQY
TRBV30	TRBJ2-5	AWTKRASETQY
TRBV19	TRBJ1-5	ASSIANREDQPQH
TRBV11-2	TRBJ2-1	ASSEGLFNEQF
TRBV11-2	TRBJ2-7	ASGGTGSHEQY
TRBV6-2/TRBV6-3	TRBJ1-1	ASRPRQLPEAF
TRBV2	TRBJ1-2	ASSGTAINYGYT
TRBV7-2	TRBJ2-7	ASSLARGPYEQY
TRBV19	TRBJ1-2	ATQQIRGYGYT
TRBV5-1	TRBJ1-1	ASSFLGGDTEAF
TRBV6-5	TRBJ2-7	ASSSYYEQY
TRBV24-1	TRBJ1-5	ATSIGNQPQH
TRBV6-2/TRBV6-3	TRBJ1-1	ASSISVTEAF
TRBV13	TRBJ1-4	ASSLGDRGNEKLF
TRBV27	TRBJ2-1	ASRLSPNEQF
TRBV9	TRBJ1-2	ASSERQGGYGYT
TRBV9	TRBJ1-3	ASSPRGGSGNTIY
TRBV4-1	TRBJ1-6	ASSQDVLLNSPLH
TRBV5-4	TRBJ1-4	ASSQGQRNEKLF
TRBV7-9	TRBJ1-5	ASSLQGTTGGQPQH
TRBV5-6	TRBJ2-7	ASSWTGLGAVYEQY